A single sample gave rise to the 17 T cell receptor beta chains below, sequenced in a study of shared clonotypes between healthy human individuals. Sequencing used immunoSEQ multiplex PCR; TCRdb keeps in-frame clones, though not all of them. The sample contains more than 2 million clones, about 93% of which appear only once. Naive CD8 cells, CD45RO-negative and positively selected for CCR7, excluded terminally differentiated effector memory CD45RA+ cells. The sample taken for sequencing was naive CD8+ T cells from PBMCs. All receptors come from a man aged 18 to 29 in good health. Some clones in this sample may be carry-over from other donors' samples.

This sequence joins TRBV9 and TRBJ1-5, with 12 nucleotides matching TRBD1. V lost 4 bases to trimming and J lost 7 bases; unmatched junction nucleotides: 6. The CDR3 covers 15 residues. The germline gives CDR1 SGDLS, CDR2 YYNGEE. CDR3 protein: CASSPSGTGGQPQHF. The CDR3 coding sequence is TGTGCCAGCAGCCCTTCCGGGACAGGGGGCCAGCCCCAGCATTTT.

CDR3 protein: CASSGGQKETQYF. The DNA of the CDR3 is TGTGCCAGCAGCGGGGGACAGAAAGAGACCCAGTACTTC. This sequence joins TRBV9 and TRBJ2-5, with 7 nucleotides matching TRBD1. Germline lookup yields CDR1 SGDLS and CDR2 YYNGEE. V lost 3 bases and J lost 3; bases outside the gene matches: 2. This CDR3 comprises 13 residues.

The chain carries TRBV28 and TRBJ1-1; 9 bases match TRBD1. The V segment lost 3 bases and the J segment 3 bases; nucleotides outside the gene matches: 5. Germline V gene lookup returns CDR1 MDHEN and CDR2 SYDVKM. The CDR3 extends over 15 amino acids. CDR3: CASSFDRGFYTEAFF. The CDR3 nucleotides read TGTGCCAGCAGTTTCGACAGGGGGTTTTACACTGAAGCTTTCTTT.

The V gene is TRBV7-9, the J gene TRBJ2-5; 9 nucleotides match TRBD2. CDR3 length equals 15 residues. Germline V lookup: CDR1 SEHNR, CDR2 FQNEAQ (reference sequence). Trimming cost V 4 bases and J 5 bases; bases outside gene matches: 8. The CDR3 DNA is TGTGCCAGCAGCTACTCCGGGACTAGCTTGGAGACCCAGTACTTC. Translated: CASSYSGTSLETQYF.

The chain recombines TRBV7-9 with TRBJ1-1; perhaps TRBD1 as D (6 bases). Germline V gene sequence: CDR1 SEHNR, CDR2 FQNEAQ (reference sequence). The CDR3 runs to 15 residues. V was trimmed by 0 bases and J by 4 bases, leaving 12 bases between them. The CDR3 DNA reads TGTGCCAGCAGCTTAGCGGGTACGGGGGCCACTGAAGCTTTCTTT. It codes for CASSLAGTGATEAFF.

V and J are TRBV7-3 and TRBJ2-5, with D maybe TRBD2 (6 bases). Looked up from germline, CDR1 is SGHTA and CDR2 is FQGTGA. The CDR3 spans 15 residues. The ends were cut back, 2 bases at V and 5 bases at J, with 15 bases in the middle. CDR3 region: CASSLFGGAGETQYF. The DNA of the CDR3 is TGTGCCAGCAGCTTATTCGGAGGGGCAGGGGAGACCCAGTACTTC.

This clone was seen a handful of times. The chain is built from TRBV6-1 and TRBJ1-1, with D possibly matching TRBD1 (5 bases). Trimming removed 2 bases at V and 4 bases at J, with 11 bases between. CDR3 length: 14 residues. Per germline, CDR1 MNHNS and CDR2 SASEGT. This CDR3 is CASSEHSGGTEAFF. CDR3 nucleotides: TGTGCCAGCAGTGAACACAGTGGGGGCACTGAAGCTTTCTTT.

As for this clone: A junction end diverges from the germline sequence, so it may reflect a read error. The chain recombines TRBV6-5 with TRBJ2-1; D unresolved. Germline V lookup: CDR1 MNHEY, CDR2 SVGAGI. The CDR3 consists of 14 residues. The CDR3 DNA follows: TGTGCCAGCAGTGACTCCTTCTCCTACAATGAGCAGTTCTTC. This translates into CASSDSFSYNEQFF.

J is TRBJ1-3 and V is TRBV28; 10 bases line up with TRBD1. The CDR3 has 18 amino acids. The V gene end was trimmed by 3 bases and the J gene end by 0 bases; junction bases not matched to a gene: 8. From germline, CDR1 is MDHEN and CDR2 SYDVKM. The CDR3 loop reads CASSLMRDRGNSGNTIYF. The CDR3 region has the DNA TGTGCCAGCAGTTTGATGCGGGACAGGGGTAACTCTGGAAACACCATATATTTT.

The V call is TRBV6-5, the J call TRBJ1-1; TRBD1 agrees at 7 bases. The CDR3 length is 14 residues. Germline lookup yields CDR1 MNHEY and CDR2 SVGAGI. Trimming removed 4 bases from V and 0 bases from J; junction bases left unmatched: 2. The CDR3 sequence: CASSWGQLNTEAFF. The CDR3 DNA reads as TGTGCCAGCAGTTGGGGACAGCTGAACACTGAAGCTTTCTTT.

The DNA of the CDR3 is TGTGCCAGCAGCTTCGGATATTCAAATGAGCAGTTCTTC. Encoded protein: CASSFGYSNEQFF. The gene calls are TRBV7-3 and TRBJ2-1; D uncertain. CDR3 length equals 13 residues. Germline CDR1 SGHTA, CDR2 FQGTGA. V gave up 3 bases and J gave up 7 bases, with 10 bases separating them.

The chain is built from TRBV15 and TRBJ2-3; D possibly corresponds to TRBD1 (6 bases). V shed 6 bases and J shed 8 bases, with 18 bases lying between them. The CDR3 runs to 14 residues. Per the germline V gene, CDR1 is LNHNV and CDR2 is YYDKDF (reference sequence). The CDR3 here is CATSLTGQTGTQYF. DNA of the CDR3: TGTGCCACCAGTTTAACAGGGCAAACGGGTACGCAGTATTTT.

The CDR3 nucleotides are TGTGCCAGCAAATTAATAGGGGATACGCAGTATTTT. Its protein is CASKLIGDTQYF. V usage is TRBV27 and J usage is TRBJ2-3; no firm D call. The CDR3 runs 12 residues. Trimming removed 7 bases at V and 6 bases at J, with 11 bases between. Germline lookup yields CDR1 MNHEY and CDR2 SMNVEV (reference sequence).

This sequence joins TRBV7-9 and TRBJ2-5; D ambiguous. The CDR3 has 13 amino acids. V lost 7 bases and J 3 bases, leaving 12 bases between the germline ends. Germline CDR1 SEHNR, CDR2 FQNEAQ (reference sequence). Here the CDR3 reads CASNPAREETQYF. DNA of the CDR3: TGTGCCAGCAACCCCGCCCGGGAAGAGACCCAGTACTTC.

This clone was counted a few times. The identical CDR3 is also encoded by other nucleotide sequences in the sample. The chain carries TRBV30 and TRBJ1-1, with unresolved D. CDR3 length equals 11 residues. The V end lost 2 bases, the J end lost 0 bases, and 1 base lay between the germline ends. Germline-derived CDR1 and CDR2 are GTSNPN and SVGIG (reference sequence). In DNA, the CDR3 is TGTGCCTGGAGTTTGAACACTGAAGCTTTCTTT. This codes for CAWSLNTEAFF.

The chain couples TRBV11-2 to TRBJ2-3, with TRBD2 matching 10 bases. The length of the CDR3 is 19 residues. The J segment lost 5 bases and the V segment lost 3 bases, leaving 17 bases of the junction unmatched. Germline CDR1 SGHAT, CDR2 FQNNGV. CDR3 amino acids: CASSFSWTMASGSGDTQYF. CDR3 bases: TGTGCCAGCAGCTTCTCATGGACCATGGCTAGCGGGAGCGGAGATACGCAGTATTTT.

This chain joins TRBV28 and TRBJ2-7; 9 bases align to TRBD1. Germline V CDR1 and CDR2: MDHEN, SYDVKM. The CDR3 runs 15 residues. The junction had 11 bases not matched to a gene; V was cut back by 5 bases and J by 6 bases. CDR3 bases: TGTGCCAGCAGTCCTACCGGGACAGGGTTCGGCGAGCAGTACTTC. Translated: CASSPTGTGFGEQYF.